The clone carrying this T cell receptor (beta chain) showed up just once. The antigen is unknown. A clone one base away is much larger, so this may be a read error. The source of the sample is a study of regulatory T cells in long-lasting Graves disease. Across the whole study: Persistent Graves' disease meant over 5 years of antithyroid drugs with positive TSH receptor antibodies. Study-level results: Those with persistent disease had in common more public clonotypes (about 3,000) than new patients (about 970).

The time point denotes: persistent/refractory GD, antithyroid drugs over 5 years with positive TRAb. The TCR library was made from RNA that had been extracted from PBMCs in TRIzol. Deletions cut 7 bases from V and 0 bases from J, with 9 bases between. Looked up from germline, CDR1 is SEHNR and CDR2 is FQNEAQ (reference sequence). This CDR3 region has 13 residues. Combining iRepertoire HTBI primers with Arm-PCR of CDR3 regions, the authors built TCR beta libraries. Per the study methods: Identification across samples found 50 to 80 TRBV and around 15 TRBJ segments. TCRdb reanalysed the multiplex PCR reads using MiXCR and keeps one entry per CDR3 protein. Clone size and V and J calls follow TCRdb, not the original study. The top ten hold over 7.5% of the sample, which has hundreds of thousands of distinct CDR3 sequences, about a fifth seen once.

This specimen consisted of peripheral blood mononuclear cells (PBMCs), obtained when the disease was refractory, from a patient treated with antithyroid drugs. The rearrangement uses TRBV7-9 and TRBJ2-5; D not resolved. This sequence originates from a female donor with Graves disease. The CDR3 sequence is CASTRRYQETQYF. The CDR3, as DNA: TGTGCCAGCACCCGACGGTACCAAGAGACCCAGTACTTC.